The clone carrying this TCR beta chain was observed a single time. The repertoire was sequenced with immunoSEQ multiplex PCR; TCRdb's copy has only in-frame clones and lacks some. Of some 340,000 clones in the sample, more than 70% were seen once. Sample treatment: about 20 received Ad26.COV2.S at low or high dose, single or two shots; several received placebo; per-sample allocation not given. Day 63 following the first vaccine or placebo injection was when the samples were taken. Based in Boston, the donor was an adult of 18-55 years. The sample belongs to a study of Ad26.COV2.S vaccination and SARS-CoV-2 variants. The V gene lost 4 bases and the J gene lost 12 bases, with 19 bases spanning the gap. The CDR3 runs 15 residues. Germline V gives CDR1 SGHVS, CDR2 FQNEAQ.

Specimen: peripheral blood, collected in a trial of Ad26.COV2.S vaccine versus placebo. This clonotype was sampled from a person aged 18-65 years who received the Ad26.COV2.S COVID-19 vaccine or a placebo. The chain uses TRBV7-8 and TRBJ1-6; TRBD1 might be the D (6 bases). The DNA of the CDR3 is TGTGCCAGCAGCTCCCAACAGGGAAAACGGGAACCCCTCCACTTT. This translates into CASSSQQGKREPLHF.